Sequencing of this TCR beta chain was carried out in a study of naive and memory T cell subsets. Findings of the study overall: RNA-based TCR counts may shift with T cell activation and differentiation. Naive repertoires, especially CD8, held a few larger clonotypes, possibly memory cells re-expressing CD45RA.

An equimolar mix of two oligonucleotides served as the beta constant-region primer for TRBC1 and TRBC2. Four rounds of PCR amplified the ligated cDNA using nested alpha and beta constant-region primers plus SP2. A 12-nucleotide UMI and the SP2 primer were added to the cDNA 3' end by oligonucleotide ligation. TCRdb reprocessed the UMI-ligation and nested PCR reads with MiXCR, giving one entry per CDR3 protein. The table has over 130,000 distinct CDR3 sequences, about 20% seen once. This clonotype appeared many times. As yet, its antigen is unknown. CMV status came from CD4+ T cell IFNgamma after overnight CMV lysate stimulation of fresh PBMCs. The receptor comes from a human donor in good health. The sample comprised naive CD8+ T cells from blood.

The CDR3 reads CASRREQTYEQYF. The CDR3 DNA follows: TGCGCCAGCCGCAGAGAGCAGACCTACGAGCAGTACTTC. The chain links TRBV5-1 to TRBJ2-7, with no clear D. The CDR3 runs 13 residues. V was trimmed by 7 bases and J by 2 bases, leaving 13 bases between them. The germline V gene encodes CDR1 SGHRS and CDR2 YFSETQ.